Listed below are T cell receptor beta chains from one sample, sequenced in a study of T-cell reconstitution after alpha-beta-depleted transplantation in children. TCRdb called the PCR reads again in MiXCR, with one record for every CDR3 protein. The table has 200,000 to 250,000 distinct CDR3 sequences, 7.5% to 9.5% seen once. This specimen was PBMCs, mostly from graft donor cells, taken 360 days after TCRalphabeta/CD19-depleted stem cell transplant. The receptors originated from a male patient between 2 and 10 years old who had a stem cell transplant for acute myeloid leukemia, so the T cells may come from the graft donor. CDR3s include the opening cysteine and the closing phenylalanine or tryptophan. D genes are given only for firm matches. Expanded clones get a size class; other rows say once, few or many, or leave the size out.

>many|TRBJ1-1|NA|TRBV10-3
TGTGCCATCAGTGACAGGTGGGACACTGAAGCTTTCTTT
CAISDRWDTEAFF
>few|TRBJ2-2|NA|TRBV15
TGTGCCACCAGCACCCAAATTAGCACCGGGGAGCTGTTTTTT
CATSTQISTGELFF
>many|TRBJ2-2|NA|TRBV4-3
TGCGCCAGCAGCCAAGATGCAAGGGTTAGGTTTACCGGGGAGCTGTTTTTT
CASSQDARVRFTGELFF
>few|TRBJ2-5|NA|TRBV7-9
TGTGCCAGCAGCCAAGGGGCGGGGACTTCGGGGAGGCCCCAGTACTTC
CASSQGAGTSGRPQYF
>few|TRBJ2-3|TRBD2|TRBV12-3/TRBV12-4
TGTGCCAGCAGTTTACGGGCGGGGGGGTTGCGTGGGACAGATACGCAGTATTTT
CASSLRAGGLRGTDTQYF
>few|TRBJ1-5|NA|TRBV20-1
TGCAGTGCTAGAGCTGGCGAGGGTAGCAATCAGCCCCAGCATTTT
CSARAGEGSNQPQHF
>many|TRBJ2-7|NA|TRBV28
TGTGCCAGCAGTTTATCCGGGACTCTAGTGACCCCGATCTACGAGCAGTACTTC
CASSLSGTLVTPIYEQYF
>many|TRBJ2-5|NA|TRBV5-1
TGCGCCAGCAGCTTGAGGGTCGGAACAGCGGCAACCCAGTACTTC
CASSLRVGTAATQYF
>many|TRBJ2-1|TRBD2|TRBV4-2
TGTGCCAGCAGCCAAGAGGTCCTGGTGCGGGGGTACAATGAGCAGTTCTTC
CASSQEVLVRGYNEQFF
>few|TRBJ2-1|NA|TRBV7-8
TGTGCCAGCAGCCCTTGGGACTTTAGGGGGCAGTTCTTC
CASSPWDFRGQFF
>many|TRBJ2-5|NA|TRBV4-1
TGCGCCAGCAGCCCCATGCGGCGCCAAGAGACCCAGTACTTC
CASSPMRRQETQYF
>few|TRBJ2-1|TRBD1|TRBV5-1
TGCGCCAGCAGCTTTAGACAGGGAAACAATGAGCAGTTCTTC
CASSFRQGNNEQFF
>few|TRBJ2-4|NA|TRBV29-1
TGCAGCGTTGGGCAAACAGACAGGTCCCAAAACATTCAGTACTTC
CSVGQTDRSQNIQYF
>many|TRBJ2-1|TRBD1|TRBV20-1
TGCAGTGTGGAGACAGGGGGCCTTGAGCAGTTCTTC
CSVETGGLEQFF
>few|TRBJ2-1|NA|TRBV2
TGTGCCAGCAGTGAAGATGCGAGCTACAATGAGCAGTTCTTC
CASSEDASYNEQFF
>NA|TRBJ1-5|TRBD1|TRBV12-3/TRBV12-4
TGTGCCAGCAGGGGACAGGGTACGCGCAATCAGCCCCAGCATTTT
CASRGQGTRNQPQHF
>many|TRBJ2-2|NA|TRBV7-2
TGTGCCAGCAGCTTGGTCGGCAGCGCGAACACCGGGGAGCTGTTTTTT
CASSLVGSANTGELFF
>many|TRBJ2-3|TRBD1|TRBV5-1
TGCGCCAGCAGCTCTGACAGGGGGGGAGCAGATACGCAGTATTTT
CASSSDRGGADTQYF
>NA|TRBJ1-6|NA|TRBV5-6
TGTGCCAGCAGTTGGACAGTAGGGAATAATTCACCCCTCCACTTT
CASSWTVGNNSPLHF
>NA|TRBJ2-1|TRBD2|TRBV11-2
TGTGCCAGCAGCTTCGCAACTAGCGTTGAGCAGTTCTTC
CASSFATSVEQFF
>NA|TRBJ1-3|NA|TRBV2
TGTGCCAGCAGTGGACGGGGCGGCGGAAACACCATATATTTT
CASSGRGGGNTIYF
>many|TRBJ2-5|NA|TRBV5-1
TGCGCCAGCAGCTTGGGGTCGGGGTGGGAGACCCAGTACTTC
CASSLGSGWETQYF
>few|TRBJ2-5|NA|TRBV7-2
TGTGCCAGCAGCTTCAGAGAAGCAGTCAGGGGGACCCAGTACTTC
CASSFREAVRGTQYF
>few|TRBJ2-1|NA|TRBV5-1
TGCGCCAGCAGCTTGTTGGGACGGCCCACAGGGATGAATGAGCAGTTCTTC
CASSLLGRPTGMNEQFF
>NA|TRBJ1-2|NA|TRBV5-1
TGCGCCAGCAGCTTGACACAAGGGCAGGGCTTTGTTCATGGCTACACCTTC
CASSLTQGQGFVHGYTF
>few|TRBJ2-4|NA|TRBV24-1
TGTGCCACCAGTGATCCTGGGTGGGTGAGGGCTCAGGTGGTAAACATTCAGTACTTC
CATSDPGWVRAQVVNIQYF
>NA|TRBJ2-1|NA|TRBV7-2
TGTGCCACCCAGGGGAGGCGGGGAGCTGAGCAGTTCTTC
CATQGRRGAEQFF
>NA|TRBJ2-2|NA|TRBV20-1
TGCAGTGCTAGAGTCCCCGGGACACCGAACACCGGGGAGCTGTTTTTT
CSARVPGTPNTGELFF
>few|TRBJ2-4|NA|TRBV20-1
TGCAGTGCTTCCTGGGTACCCAAAAACATTCAGTACTTC
CSASWVPKNIQYF
>many|TRBJ2-7|TRBD1|TRBV15
TGTGCCACCGGGAGGACAGGGGACAACGAGCAGTACTTC
CATGRTGDNEQYF
>few|TRBJ2-6|TRBD2|TRBV12-3/TRBV12-4
TGTGCCAGCAGATCCGGACTAGCGCACGGGGCCAACGTCCTGACTTTC
CASRSGLAHGANVLTF
>NA|TRBJ2-7|TRBD1|TRBV5-1
TGCGCCAGCACCCTGACAGGGAAACCCTACGAGCAGTACTTC
CASTLTGKPYEQYF
>many|TRBJ1-3|NA|TRBV4-2
TGTGCCAGCAGCCAAGATCTAGGGGCAGGGCCTGGAAACACCATATATTTT
CASSQDLGAGPGNTIYF
>NA|TRBJ2-3|NA|TRBV4-3
TGCGCCAGCAGCCGATGGGGGTGGGAAGACACAGATACGCAGTATTTT
CASSRWGWEDTDTQYF
>NA|TRBJ1-2|NA|TRBV5-1
TGCGCCAGCAGCTTGGGGGGGAGAGGCTACACCTTC
CASSLGGRGYTF
>many|TRBJ2-1|NA|TRBV5-1
TGCGCCAGCAGCTTGGGCCCCAGGGGGACTATTAATGAGCAGTTCTTC
CASSLGPRGTINEQFF
>NA|TRBJ2-3|NA|TRBV10-3
TGTGCCATCACCGATGTAGCAGATACGCAGTATTTT
CAITDVADTQYF
>few|TRBJ1-1|NA|TRBV7-8
TGTGCCAGCAGTTCAAGGCAAGCGAGTTCCGCTTTCTTT
CASSSRQASSAFF
>few|TRBJ1-5|NA|TRBV7-2
TGTGCCAGCAGCCACACGGGCGGCAATCAGCCCCAGCATTTT
CASSHTGGNQPQHF
>many|TRBJ2-5|NA|TRBV10-3
TGTGCCATCAGTGAGCAGGCAGGGCAAGAGACCCAGTACTTC
CAISEQAGQETQYF
>few|TRBJ1-3|NA|TRBV6-1
TGTGCCAGTTTAGGCAGCTCCTCTGGAAACACCATATATTTT
CASLGSSSGNTIYF
>NA|TRBJ2-3|TRBD1|TRBV5-1
TGCGCCAGCAGCTTGCCAGGGGGCGCGGATACGCAGTATTTT
CASSLPGGADTQYF